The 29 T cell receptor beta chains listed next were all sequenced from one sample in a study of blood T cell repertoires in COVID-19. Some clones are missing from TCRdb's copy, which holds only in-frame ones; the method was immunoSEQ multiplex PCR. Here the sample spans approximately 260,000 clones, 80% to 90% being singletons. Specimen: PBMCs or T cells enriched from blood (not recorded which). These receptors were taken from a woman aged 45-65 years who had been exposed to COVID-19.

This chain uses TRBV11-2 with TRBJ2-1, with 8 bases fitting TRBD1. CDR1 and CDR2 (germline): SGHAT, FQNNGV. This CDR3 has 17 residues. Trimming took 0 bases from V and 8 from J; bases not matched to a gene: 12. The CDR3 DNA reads TGTGCCAGCAGCTTAGATTTGAGAGACAGGGGCAACGATGAGCAGTTCTTC. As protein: CASSLDLRDRGNDEQFF.

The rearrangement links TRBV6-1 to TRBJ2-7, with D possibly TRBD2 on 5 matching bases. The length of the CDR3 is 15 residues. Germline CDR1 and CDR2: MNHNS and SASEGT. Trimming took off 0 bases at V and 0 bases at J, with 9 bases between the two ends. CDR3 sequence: CASSEALGSSYEQYF. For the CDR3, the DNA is TGTGCCAGCAGTGAAGCGTTAGGGAGCTCCTACGAGCAGTACTTC.

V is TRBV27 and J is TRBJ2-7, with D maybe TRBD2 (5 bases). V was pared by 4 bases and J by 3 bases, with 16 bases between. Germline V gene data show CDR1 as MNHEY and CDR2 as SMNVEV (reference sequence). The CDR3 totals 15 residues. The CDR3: CASSYGVVEGYEQYF. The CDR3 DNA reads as TGTGCCAGCAGTTATGGTGTGGTTGAGGGCTACGAGCAGTACTTC.

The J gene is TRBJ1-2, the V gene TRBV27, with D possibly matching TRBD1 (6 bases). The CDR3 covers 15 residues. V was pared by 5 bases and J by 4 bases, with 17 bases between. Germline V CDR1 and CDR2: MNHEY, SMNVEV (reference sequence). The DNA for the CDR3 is TGTGCCAGCAGTGGAGGGGGGGGGTCCCCCTATGGCTACACCTTC. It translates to CASSGGGGSPYGYTF.

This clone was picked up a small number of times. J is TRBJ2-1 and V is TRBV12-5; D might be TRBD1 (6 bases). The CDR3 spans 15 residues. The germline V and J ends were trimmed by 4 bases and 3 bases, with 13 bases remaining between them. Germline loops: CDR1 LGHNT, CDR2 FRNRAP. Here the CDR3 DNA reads TGTGCTAGTGGTTCCACTAGGGACAACTACAATGAGCAGTTCTTC. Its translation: CASGSTRDNYNEQFF.

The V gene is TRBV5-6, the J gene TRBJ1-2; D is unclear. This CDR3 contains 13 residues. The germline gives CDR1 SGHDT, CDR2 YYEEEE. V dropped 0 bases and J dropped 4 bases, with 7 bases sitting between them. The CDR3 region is CASSLGSVYGYTF. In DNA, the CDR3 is TGTGCCAGCAGCTTGGGCTCGGTCTATGGCTACACCTTC.

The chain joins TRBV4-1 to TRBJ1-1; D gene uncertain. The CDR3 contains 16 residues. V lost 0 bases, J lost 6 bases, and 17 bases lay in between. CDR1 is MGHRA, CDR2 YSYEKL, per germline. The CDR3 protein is CASSQDRRGFPPEAFF. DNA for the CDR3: TGCGCCAGCAGCCAAGATCGAAGAGGGTTCCCCCCTGAAGCTTTCTTT.

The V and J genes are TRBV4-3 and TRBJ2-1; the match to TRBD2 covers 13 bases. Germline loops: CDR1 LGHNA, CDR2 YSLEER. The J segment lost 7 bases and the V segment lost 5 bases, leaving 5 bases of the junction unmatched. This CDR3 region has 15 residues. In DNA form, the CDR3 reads TGCGCCAGCAGCATCGGGACTAGCGGGGTAAATGAGCAGTTCTTC. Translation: CASSIGTSGVNEQFF.

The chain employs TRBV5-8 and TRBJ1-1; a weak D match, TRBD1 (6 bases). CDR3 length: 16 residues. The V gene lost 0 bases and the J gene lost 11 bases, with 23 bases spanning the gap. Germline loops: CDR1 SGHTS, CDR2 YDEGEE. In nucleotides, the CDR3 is TGTGCCAGCAGCTTGGGGGGTCAATGGCCAGGTCAGGGGGCTTTCTTT. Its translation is CASSLGGQWPGQGAFF.

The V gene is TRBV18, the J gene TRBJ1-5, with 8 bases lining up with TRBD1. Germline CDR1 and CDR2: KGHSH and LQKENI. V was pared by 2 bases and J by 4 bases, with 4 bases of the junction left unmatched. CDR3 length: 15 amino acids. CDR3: CASSPTTGGNQPQHF. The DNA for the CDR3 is TGTGCCAGCTCACCAACTACAGGGGGAAATCAGCCCCAGCATTTT. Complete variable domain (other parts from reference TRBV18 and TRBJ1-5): NAGVMQNPRHLVRRRGQEARLRCSPMKGHSHVYWYRQLPEEGLKFMVYLQKENIIDESGMPKERFSAEFPKEGPSILRIQQVVRGDSAAYFCASSPTTGGNQPQHFGDGTRLSIL.

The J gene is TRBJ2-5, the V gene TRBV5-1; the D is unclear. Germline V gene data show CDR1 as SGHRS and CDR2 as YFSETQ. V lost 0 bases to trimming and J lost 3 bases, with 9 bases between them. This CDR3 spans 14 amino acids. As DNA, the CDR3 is TGCGCCAGCAGCTTGGTTTCTAGAAAAGAGACCCAGTACTTC. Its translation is CASSLVSRKETQYF.

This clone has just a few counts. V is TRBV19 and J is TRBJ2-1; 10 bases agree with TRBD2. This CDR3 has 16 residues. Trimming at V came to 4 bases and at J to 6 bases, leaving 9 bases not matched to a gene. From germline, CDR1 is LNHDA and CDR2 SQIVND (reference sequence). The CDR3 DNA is TGTGCCAGTAGTAAGCGACAACTAGCGGGGATCAATGAGCAGTTCTTC. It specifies CASSKRQLAGINEQFF.

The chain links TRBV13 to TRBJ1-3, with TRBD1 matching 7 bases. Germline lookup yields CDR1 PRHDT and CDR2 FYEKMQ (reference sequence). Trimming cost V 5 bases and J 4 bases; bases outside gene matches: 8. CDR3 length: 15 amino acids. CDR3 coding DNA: TGTGCCAGCAGCCCCTCAGGGGGTGAGGGAAACACCATATATTTT. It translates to CASSPSGGEGNTIYF.

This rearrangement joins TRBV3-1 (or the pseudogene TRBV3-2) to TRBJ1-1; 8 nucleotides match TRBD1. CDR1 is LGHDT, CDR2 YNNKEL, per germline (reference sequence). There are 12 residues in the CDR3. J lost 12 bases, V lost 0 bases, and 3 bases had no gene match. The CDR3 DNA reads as TGTGCCAGCAGCCAAGATTGGACAGGGACTTTCTTT. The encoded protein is CASSQDWTGTFF.

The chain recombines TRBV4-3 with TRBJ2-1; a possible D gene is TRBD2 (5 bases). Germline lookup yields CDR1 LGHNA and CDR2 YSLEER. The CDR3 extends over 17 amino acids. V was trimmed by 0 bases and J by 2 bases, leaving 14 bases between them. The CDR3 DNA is TGCGCCAGCAGCCAAGATCGGAGTGGAGGAGCCTACAATGAGCAGTTCTTC. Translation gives CASSQDRSGGAYNEQFF.

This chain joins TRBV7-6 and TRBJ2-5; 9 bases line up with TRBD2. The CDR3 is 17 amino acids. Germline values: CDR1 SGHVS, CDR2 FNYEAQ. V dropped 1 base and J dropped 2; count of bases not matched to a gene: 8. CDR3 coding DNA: TGTGCCAGCAGCTTAGGGGTAGCGGGGGTTTCACAAGAGACCCAGTACTTC. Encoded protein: CASSLGVAGVSQETQYF.

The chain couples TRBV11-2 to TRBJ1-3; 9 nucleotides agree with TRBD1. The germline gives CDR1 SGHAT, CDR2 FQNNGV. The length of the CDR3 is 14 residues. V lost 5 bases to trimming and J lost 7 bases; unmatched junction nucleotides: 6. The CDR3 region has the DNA TGTGCCAGCAGCCGGGACAGGGACTGGAACACCATATATTTT. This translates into CASSRDRDWNTIYF.

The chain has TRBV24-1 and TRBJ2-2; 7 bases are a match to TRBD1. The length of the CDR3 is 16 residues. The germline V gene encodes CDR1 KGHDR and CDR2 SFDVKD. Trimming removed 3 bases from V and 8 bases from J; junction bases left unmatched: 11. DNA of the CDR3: TGTGCCACCAGTGATCCTCTTGACAGGGTCACGGGGGAGCTGTTTTTT. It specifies CATSDPLDRVTGELFF.

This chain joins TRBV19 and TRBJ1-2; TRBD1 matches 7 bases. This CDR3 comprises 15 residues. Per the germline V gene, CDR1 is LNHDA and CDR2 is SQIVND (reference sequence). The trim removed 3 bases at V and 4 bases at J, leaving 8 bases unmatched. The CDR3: CASSILGQPVYGYTF. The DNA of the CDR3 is TGTGCCAGTAGTATTTTGGGACAGCCAGTCTATGGCTACACCTTC.

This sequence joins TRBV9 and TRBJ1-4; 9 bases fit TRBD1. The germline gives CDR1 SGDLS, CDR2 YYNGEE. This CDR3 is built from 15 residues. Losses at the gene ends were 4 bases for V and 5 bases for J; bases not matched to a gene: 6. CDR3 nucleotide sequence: TGTGCCAGCAGCTCTCGGACAGGGGAAAATGAAAAACTGTTTTTT. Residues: CASSSRTGENEKLFF.

As DNA, the CDR3 is TGTGCCAGTAGTAGGGGAGACTCCGACACCGGGGAGCTGTTTTTT. This encodes CASSRGDSDTGELFF. The J gene is TRBJ2-2, the V gene TRBV19, with a weak D call TRBD2 (5 bases). V was cut by 4 bases and J by 3 bases, with 12 bases left in between. In germline, CDR1 is LNHDA, CDR2 SQIVND (reference sequence). The CDR3 is 15 residues long.

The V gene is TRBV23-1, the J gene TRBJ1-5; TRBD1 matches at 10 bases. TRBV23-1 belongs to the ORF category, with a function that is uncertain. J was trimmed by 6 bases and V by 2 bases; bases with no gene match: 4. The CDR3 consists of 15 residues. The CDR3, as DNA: TGCGCCAGCAGTCAAGGGACAGGGGTAACTCAGCCCCAGCATTTT. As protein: CASSQGTGVTQPQHF.

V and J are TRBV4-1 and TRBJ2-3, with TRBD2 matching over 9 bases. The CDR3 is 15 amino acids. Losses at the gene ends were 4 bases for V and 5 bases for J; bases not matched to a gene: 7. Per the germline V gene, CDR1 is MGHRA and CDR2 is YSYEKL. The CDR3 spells CASSLRGGGGDTQYF. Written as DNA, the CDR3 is TGCGCCAGCAGCCTTCGTGGCGGGGGGGGAGATACGCAGTATTTT.

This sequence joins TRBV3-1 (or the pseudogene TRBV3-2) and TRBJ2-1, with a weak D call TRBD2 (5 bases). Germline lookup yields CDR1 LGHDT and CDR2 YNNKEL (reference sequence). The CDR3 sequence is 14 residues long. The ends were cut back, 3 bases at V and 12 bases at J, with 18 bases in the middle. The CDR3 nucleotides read TGTGCCAGCAGCCACGCCAAGGTCGGGGTGCTGCAGTTCTTC. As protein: CASSHAKVGVLQFF.

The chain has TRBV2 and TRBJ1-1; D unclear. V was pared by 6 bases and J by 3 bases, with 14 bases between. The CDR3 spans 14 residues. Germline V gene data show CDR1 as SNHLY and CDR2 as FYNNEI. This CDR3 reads CASSELRPDTEAFF. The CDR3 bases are TGTGCCAGCAGCGAACTCCGTCCAGACACTGAAGCTTTCTTT.

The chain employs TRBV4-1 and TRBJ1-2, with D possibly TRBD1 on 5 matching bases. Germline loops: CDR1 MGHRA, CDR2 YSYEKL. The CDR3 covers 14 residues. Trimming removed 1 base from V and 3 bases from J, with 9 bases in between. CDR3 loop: CASSQVPGDYGYTF. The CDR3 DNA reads TGCGCCAGCAGCCAAGTACCGGGGGACTATGGCTACACCTTC.

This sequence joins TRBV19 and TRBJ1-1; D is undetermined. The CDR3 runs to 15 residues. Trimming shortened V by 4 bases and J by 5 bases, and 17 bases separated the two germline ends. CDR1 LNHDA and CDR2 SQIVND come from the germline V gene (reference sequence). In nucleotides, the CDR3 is TGTGCCAGTAGTACAGACGGGGTACGGATGACTGAAGCTTTCTTT. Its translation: CASSTDGVRMTEAFF.

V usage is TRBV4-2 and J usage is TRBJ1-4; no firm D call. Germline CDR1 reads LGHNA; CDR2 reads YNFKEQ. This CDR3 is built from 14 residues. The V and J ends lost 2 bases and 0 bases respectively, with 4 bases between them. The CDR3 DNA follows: TGTGCCAGCAGCCAATTCTCAACTAATGAAAAACTGTTTTTT. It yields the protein CASSQFSTNEKLFF.

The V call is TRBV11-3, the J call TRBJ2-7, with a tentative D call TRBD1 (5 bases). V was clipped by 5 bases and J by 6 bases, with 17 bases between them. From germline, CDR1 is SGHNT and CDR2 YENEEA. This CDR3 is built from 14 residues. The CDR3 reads CASSPSAGHTEQYF. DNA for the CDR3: TGTGCCAGCAGCCCTTCGGCAGGGCATACCGAGCAGTACTTC.